This T cell receptor beta chain was profiled in a study of blood T cell repertoires in COVID-19 (dated by TCRdb to the early 2020s). Background for the entire study: Collaborator samples came from the United States, Italy and Spain and covered acute and convalescent phases of COVID-19. The repertoires were released in a freely available public database intended as a resource for research on the immune response to SARS-CoV-2. Samples came from the ongoing ImmuneRACE study (first 160 participants) plus 1,254 subjects from 6 global collaborators. HLA class I and class II types, where available, came from metadata supplied by the sample provider rather than from assay-based typing. The sample metadata nearly always contained a de-identified subject ID, COVID-19 status, age in years and sex. The prospective study material was composed of cDNA or gDNA derived from T cells, B-cell-depleted T cells, or PBMCs. The dataset comprised deeply sampled blood TCRbeta repertoires from subjects exposed to, actively infected with, or recovered from COVID-19.

The immunoSEQ Assay, a bias-controlled multiplex PCR, was used to amplify TCRbeta CDR3 regions from genomic DNA. As for how the authors treated the data: Nucleated cell counts per sample were estimated from amplification of reference gene primers within the assay. To quantify the absolute abundance of each unique TCRbeta CDR3 rearrangement, sequence reads were collapsed and filtered. For each sample, productive Simpson clonality was calculated by taking the square root of Simpson's diversity index across productive rearrangements. TCRdb carries this immuneACCESS record with in-frame sequences only. Its versions omit some clonotypes, under half of them owing to an unresolved V gene in the studies checked, with the rest unexplained. That table supplies the V and J calls and clone size; D and trimming were determined from the DNA. The sample table contains more than 65,000 clones; only one count was recorded for 91% of them. Together, the top ten hold around 9.1% of the sample.

What the research found in general, with its limitations: How much clinical and demographic metadata was included differed by source and by participant, and the metadata was provided uncurated.

Each collaborating institution followed its own protocols to collect whole blood in K2EDTA tubes. For TCRbeta analysis, collaborators shipped samples as frozen whole blood, isolated PBMCs, or DNA extracted from either of those sample types. The CDR3 goes from the cysteine to the phenylalanine over 15 residues. The kept DNA is CDR3 alone, 45 bases in frame from the first base. The junction shows trimming of 7 bases on V and 1 base on J, and the gene matches do not reach 6 bases of it. According to the germline V gene, CDR1 reads SGHTS and CDR2 reads YDEGEE. A remark on this clone: This receptor's antigen is unknown. It has no much larger one-base neighbor in the sample; base qualities were not kept.

The source material was peripheral blood. The rearranged segments are TRBV5-8 and TRBJ2-7; 12 junctional bases match TRBD2. The receptor comes from a human donor in a cohort sampled during active COVID-19. CDR3 region: CASQQLAGGSYEQYF. The nucleotide sequence reads TGTGCCAGCCAACAGCTAGCGGGGGGGTCCTACGAGCAGTACTTC.